The table lists the clone carrying this T cell receptor beta chain with a count of one. Its specificity is unknown. Trimming removed 1 base from V and 4 bases from J, with 10 bases in between. The germline V gene encodes CDR1 MNHEY and CDR2 SVGAGI. The CDR3 has 14 residues. Time point here: persistent/refractory GD, antithyroid drugs over 5 years with positive TRAb. Extracted PBMC RNA gave rise to the TCR library. This record comes from a study of regulatory T cells in long-lasting Graves disease. General study findings and limits: Persistent patients shared some 2,500 public clonotypes among themselves. Newly diagnosed patients shared fewer, at roughly 900. Among samples with persistent disease, TRBV28, TRBJ1-2 and TRBJ2-5 were favored.

To make TCR beta libraries, researchers used iRepertoire HTBI primers and Arm-PCR of CDR3 regions. TCRdb recomputed calls from the multiplex PCR reads with MiXCR, one row per CDR3 protein. The table lists a few hundred thousand distinct CDR3 sequences, approximately 20% of them singletons, with approximately 60% in the top ten. The V call is TRBV6-5, the J call TRBJ2-5; the D is unclear. This TCR was sampled from a female donor with Graves disease. This material consisted of peripheral blood mononuclear cells (PBMCs), taken when the disease was refractory, from a patient treated with antithyroid drugs. The CDR3 is CASSYFRARETQYF. In DNA form, the CDR3 reads TGTGCCAGCAGTTACTTTAGGGCACGAGAGACCCAGTACTTC.